The 9 T cell receptor beta chains listed next were all sequenced from one sample in a study of cytomegalovirus exposure and HLA in healthy donors. PCR primers comprised 60 Vbeta and 13 Jbeta primers. Only in-frame clones appear in the TCRdb table, and some are missing; sequencing was by immunoSEQ multiplex PCR. Recorded for this sample: some 130,000 clones. Sequences were obtained from PBMCs. These TCRs come from a woman in her thirties or forties in good health and CMV-seropositive.

The chain has TRBV27 and TRBJ1-3, with D possibly matching TRBD1 (5 bases). CDR3 length: 15 amino acids. The V end lost 0 bases, the J end lost 0 bases, and 6 bases lay between the germline ends. Germline-derived CDR1 and CDR2 are MNHEY and SMNVEV (reference sequence). This chain's CDR3 is CASSLSRVSGNTIYF. CDR3 nucleotides: TGTGCCAGCAGTTTATCCAGGGTCTCTGGAAACACCATATATTTT.

The chain joins TRBV5-4 to TRBJ1-5; tentative D call: TRBD1 (5 bases). Germline V gene sequence: CDR1 SGHNT, CDR2 YYREEE (reference sequence). This CDR3 region has 13 residues. V was shortened by 0 bases and J by 7 bases, with 8 bases between the two germline ends. The CDR3 loop reads CASSLERDQPQHF. In nucleotides, the CDR3 is TGTGCCAGCAGCTTGGAGCGGGACCAGCCCCAGCATTTT.

The V and J genes are TRBV5-1 and TRBJ2-5, with D hard to call. V lost 0 bases to trimming and J lost 5 bases, with 8 bases between them. CDR1 and CDR2 (germline): SGHRS, YFSETQ. The CDR3 covers 13 residues. CDR3 DNA sequence: TGCGCCAGCAGCTTGGGACTGGCCGAGACCCAGTACTTC. This codes for CASSLGLAETQYF.

The chain is built from TRBV19 and TRBJ1-5, with D unclear. The germline V gene encodes CDR1 LNHDA and CDR2 SQIVND (reference sequence). The CDR3 covers 17 residues. V was clipped by 1 base and J by 2 bases, with 15 bases between them. CDR3 amino acids: CASSIVGRLDRNQPQHF. The DNA of the CDR3 is TGTGCCAGTAGTATAGTCGGCAGGCTTGACCGCAATCAGCCCCAGCATTTT.

The CDR3 spells CASSLQVSPGELFF. The CDR3 bases are TGTGCCAGCAGTTTACAGGTGTCCCCCGGGGAGCTGTTTTTT. This chain uses TRBV27 with TRBJ2-2; no reliable D call. The CDR3 is made up of 14 amino acids. The germline CDR1 and CDR2 sequences are MNHEY and SMNVEV (reference sequence). V was pared by 2 bases and J by 6 bases, with 10 bases between.

The chain joins TRBV7-9 to TRBJ2-7, with TRBD1 matching 7 bases. With V trimmed by 7 bases and J by 1 base, 10 bases remained unmatched. The CDR3 length is 15 residues. Germline CDR1 is SEHNR and CDR2 is FQNEAQ (reference sequence). The CDR3 nucleotides are TGTGCCAGCAACAAACAGGGGAAAGGATCCTACGAGCAGTACTTC. Translated, it gives CASNKQGKGSYEQYF. Full variable domain (missing parts from reference TRBV7-9 and TRBJ2-7): DTGVSQNPRHKITKRGQNVTFRCDPISEHNRLYWYRQTLGQGPEFLTYFQNEAQLEKSRLLSDRFSAERPKGSFSTLEIQRTEQGDSAMYLCASNKQGKGSYEQYFGPGTRLTVT.

The CDR3: CASSAHQGVDGYTF. CDR3 coding DNA: TGTGCCAGCAGCGCCCACCAAGGGGTGGATGGCTACACCTTC. V gene TRBV7-9 combines with J gene TRBJ1-2; tentatively, D is TRBD1 (5 bases). Germline V gives CDR1 SEHNR, CDR2 FQNEAQ (reference sequence). V was trimmed by 5 bases and J by 6 bases, leaving 16 bases between them. The CDR3 consists of 14 residues.

This chain uses TRBV7-9 with TRBJ1-1; 8 nucleotides line up with TRBD1. V dropped 5 bases and J dropped 0; count of bases not matched to a gene: 2. The CDR3 runs 14 residues. Germline assignment: CDR1 SEHNR and CDR2 FQNEAQ (reference sequence). This CDR3 is CASSPDRVNTEAFF. For the CDR3, the DNA is TGTGCCAGCAGCCCGGACAGGGTGAACACTGAAGCTTTCTTT.

The J gene is TRBJ2-1, the V gene TRBV7-3; possibly TRBD1 for D (5 bases). Germline lookup yields CDR1 SGHTA and CDR2 FQGTGA. V gave up 3 bases and J gave up 10 bases, with 13 bases separating them. This CDR3 spans 13 amino acids. CDR3 sequence reads: CASSFERGREQFF. For the CDR3, the DNA is TGTGCCAGCAGCTTCGAAAGGGGTAGGGAGCAGTTCTTC.